This T cell receptor (beta chain) comes out of a study of blood T cell repertoires in COVID-19. Whole-study context: PBMCs, B-cell-depleted T cells, or T cells were the source of the cDNA or gDNA that made up the material.

The CDR3 contains 14 residues. Germline lookup yields CDR1 SGHTA and CDR2 FQGNSA. The ends were cut back, 5 bases at V and 4 bases at J, with 12 bases in the middle. This clone appeared a single time. Authors' analysis steps: By means of reference gene primer amplification, nucleated cell counts were estimated. Clones were read by immunoSEQ multiplex PCR, and TCRdb kept only the in-frame ones, dropping some. V, J and clone size reflect that table, while D and trimming were determined from the DNA. The profile shows a few hundred thousand clones, 85% to 90% of them singletons. The clonotype comes from a woman aged 18-29 years with acute COVID-19. This rearrangement joins TRBV7-2 to TRBJ1-3, with D unclear. Sequenced: PBMCs or T cells enriched from blood (not recorded which). This CDR3 reads CASSLHSTGNTIYF. CDR3 nucleotides: TGTGCCAGCAGCCTCCACAGTACAGGAAACACCATATATTTT.